This T cell receptor beta chain originates from a study of T-cell reconstitution after alpha-beta-depleted transplantation in children. The TCRbeta library incorporated unique molecular identifiers. TCRdb used MiXCR to reprocess the PCR reads, holding one entry per CDR3 protein. The table has roughly 500,000 distinct CDR3 sequences, 10% seen once. This clonotype was observed at least ten times. Germline lookup yields CDR1 LGHDT and CDR2 YNNKEL (reference sequence). Trimming took 8 bases from V and 8 from J; bases not matched to a gene: 8. This CDR3 is 12 amino acids long. This receptor was taken from a child aged 2 to 9 with inherited bone marrow failure, due to receive a stem cell transplant. This material consisted of PBMCs, taken before TCRalphabeta/CD19-depleted stem cell transplant. The chain carries TRBV3-1 and TRBJ1-2, with 7 bases identical to TRBD1. CDR3 nucleotides: TGTGCCAGCGGACGCAACAGGGGCGGCTACACCTTC. Encoded protein: CASGRNRGGYTF.